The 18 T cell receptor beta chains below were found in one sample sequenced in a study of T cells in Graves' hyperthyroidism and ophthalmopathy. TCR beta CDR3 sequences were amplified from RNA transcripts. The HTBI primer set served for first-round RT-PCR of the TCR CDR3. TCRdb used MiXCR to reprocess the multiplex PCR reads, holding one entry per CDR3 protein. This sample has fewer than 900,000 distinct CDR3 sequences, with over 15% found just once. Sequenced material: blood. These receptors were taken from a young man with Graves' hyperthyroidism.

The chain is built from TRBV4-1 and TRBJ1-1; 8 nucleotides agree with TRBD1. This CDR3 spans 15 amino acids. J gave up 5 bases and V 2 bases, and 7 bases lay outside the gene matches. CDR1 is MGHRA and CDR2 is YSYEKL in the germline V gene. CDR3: CASSQITGGSTEAFF. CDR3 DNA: TGCGCCAGCAGCCAAATAACAGGGGGTAGTACTGAAGCTTTCTTT.

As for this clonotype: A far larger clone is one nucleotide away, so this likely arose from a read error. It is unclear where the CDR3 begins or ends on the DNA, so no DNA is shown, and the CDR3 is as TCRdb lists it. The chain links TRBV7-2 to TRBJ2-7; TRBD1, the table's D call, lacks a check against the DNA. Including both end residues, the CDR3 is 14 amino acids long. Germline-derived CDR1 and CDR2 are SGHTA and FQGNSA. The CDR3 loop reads CASSFGQGAYEQCF.

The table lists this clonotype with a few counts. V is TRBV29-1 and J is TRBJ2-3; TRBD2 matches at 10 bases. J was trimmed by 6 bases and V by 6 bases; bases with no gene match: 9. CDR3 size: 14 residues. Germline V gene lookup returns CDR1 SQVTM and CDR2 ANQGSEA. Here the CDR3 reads CSVVAGGGADTQYF. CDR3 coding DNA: TGCAGCGTCGTAGCGGGAGGAGGGGCGGATACGCAGTATTTT.

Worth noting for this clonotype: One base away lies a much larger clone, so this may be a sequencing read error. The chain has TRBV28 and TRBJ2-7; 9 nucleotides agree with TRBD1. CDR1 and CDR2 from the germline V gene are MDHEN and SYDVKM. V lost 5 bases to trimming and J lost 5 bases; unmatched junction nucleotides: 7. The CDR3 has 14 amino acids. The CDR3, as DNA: TGTGCCAGCAGTAGAACAGGGGGCAAGCACGAGCAGTACTTC. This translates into CASSRTGGKHEQYF.

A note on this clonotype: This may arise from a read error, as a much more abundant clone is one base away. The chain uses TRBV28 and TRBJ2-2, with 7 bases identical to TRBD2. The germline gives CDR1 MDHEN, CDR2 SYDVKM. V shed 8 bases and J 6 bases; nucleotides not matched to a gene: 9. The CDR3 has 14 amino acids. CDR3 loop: CASYERGVAGELFF. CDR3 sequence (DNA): TGTGCCAGCTATGAACGGGGGGTCGCCGGGGAGCTGTTTTTT.

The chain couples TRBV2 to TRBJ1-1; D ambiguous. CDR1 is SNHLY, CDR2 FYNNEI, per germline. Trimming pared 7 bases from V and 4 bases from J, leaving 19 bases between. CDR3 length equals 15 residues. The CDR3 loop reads CASILRRTGSTEAFF. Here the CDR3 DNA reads TGTGCCAGCATACTAAGAAGGACGGGCAGCACTGAAGCTTTCTTT.

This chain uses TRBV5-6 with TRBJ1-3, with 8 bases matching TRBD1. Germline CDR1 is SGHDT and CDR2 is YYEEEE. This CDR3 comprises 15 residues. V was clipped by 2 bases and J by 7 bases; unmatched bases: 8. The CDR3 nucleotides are TGTGCCAGCAGCTTACCGGACAGGGCCTCGAACACCATATATTTT. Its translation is CASSLPDRASNTIYF.

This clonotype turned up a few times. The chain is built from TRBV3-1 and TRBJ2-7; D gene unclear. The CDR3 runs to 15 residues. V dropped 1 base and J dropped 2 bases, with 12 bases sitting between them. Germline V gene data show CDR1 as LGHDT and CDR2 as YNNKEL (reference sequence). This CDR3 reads CASSQADSRAYEQYF. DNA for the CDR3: TGTGCCAGCAGCCAAGCTGATAGTCGAGCCTACGAGCAGTACTTC.

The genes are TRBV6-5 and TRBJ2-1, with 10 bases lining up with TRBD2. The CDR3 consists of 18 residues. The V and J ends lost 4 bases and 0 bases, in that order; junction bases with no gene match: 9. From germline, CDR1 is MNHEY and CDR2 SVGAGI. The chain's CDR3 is CASSSGTSAQSSYNEQFF. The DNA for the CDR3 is TGTGCCAGCAGTTCCGGGACTAGCGCACAGAGCTCCTACAATGAGCAGTTCTTC.

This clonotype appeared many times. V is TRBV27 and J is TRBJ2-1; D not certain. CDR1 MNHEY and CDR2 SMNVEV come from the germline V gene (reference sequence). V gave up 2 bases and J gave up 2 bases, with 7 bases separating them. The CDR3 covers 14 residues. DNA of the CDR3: TGTGCCAGCAGTTTACCGGGTACCTACAATGAGCAGTTCTTC. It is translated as CASSLPGTYNEQFF.

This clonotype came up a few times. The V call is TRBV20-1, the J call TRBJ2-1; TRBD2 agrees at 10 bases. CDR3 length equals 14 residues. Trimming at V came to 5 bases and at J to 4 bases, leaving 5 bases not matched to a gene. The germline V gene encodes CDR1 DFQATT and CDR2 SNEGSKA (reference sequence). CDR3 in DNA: TGCAGTGCTCTCGGGACTAGCGTGTACAATGAGCAGTTCTTC. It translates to CSALGTSVYNEQFF.

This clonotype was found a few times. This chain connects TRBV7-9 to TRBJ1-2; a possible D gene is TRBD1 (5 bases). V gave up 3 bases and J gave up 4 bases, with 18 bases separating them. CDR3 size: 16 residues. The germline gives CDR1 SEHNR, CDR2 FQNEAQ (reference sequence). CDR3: CASSFSVGGRGYGYTF. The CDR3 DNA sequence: TGTGCCAGCAGCTTTAGCGTCGGCGGGAGGGGCTATGGCTACACCTTC.

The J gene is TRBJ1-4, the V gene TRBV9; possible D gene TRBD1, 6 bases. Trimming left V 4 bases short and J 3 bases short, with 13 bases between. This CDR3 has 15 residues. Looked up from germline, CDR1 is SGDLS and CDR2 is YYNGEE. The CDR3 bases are TGTGCCAGCAGCCCGACAGGACGCCCTAATGAAAAACTGTTTTTT. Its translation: CASSPTGRPNEKLFF.

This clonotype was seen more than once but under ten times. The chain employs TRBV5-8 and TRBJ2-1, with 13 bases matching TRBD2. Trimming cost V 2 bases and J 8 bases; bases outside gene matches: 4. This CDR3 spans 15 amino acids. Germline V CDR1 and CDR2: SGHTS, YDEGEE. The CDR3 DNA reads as TGTGCCAGCAGCTTAGGACTAGCGGGAGTTTATGAGCAGTTCTTC. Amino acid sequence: CASSLGLAGVYEQFF. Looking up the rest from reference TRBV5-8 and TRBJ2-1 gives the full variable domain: EAGVTQSPTHLIKTRGQQATLRCSPISGHTSVYWYQQALGLGLQFLLWYDEGEERNRGNFPPRFSGRQFPNYSSELNVNALELEDSALYLCASSLGLAGVYEQFFGPGTRLTVL.

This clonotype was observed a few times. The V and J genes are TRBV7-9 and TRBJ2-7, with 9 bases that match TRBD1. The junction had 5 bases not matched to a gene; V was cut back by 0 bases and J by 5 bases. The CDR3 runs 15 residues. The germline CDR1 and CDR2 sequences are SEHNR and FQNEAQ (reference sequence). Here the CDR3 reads CASSLAGQGRNEQYF. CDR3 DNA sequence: TGTGCCAGCAGCTTAGCGGGACAGGGCAGGAACGAGCAGTACTTC.

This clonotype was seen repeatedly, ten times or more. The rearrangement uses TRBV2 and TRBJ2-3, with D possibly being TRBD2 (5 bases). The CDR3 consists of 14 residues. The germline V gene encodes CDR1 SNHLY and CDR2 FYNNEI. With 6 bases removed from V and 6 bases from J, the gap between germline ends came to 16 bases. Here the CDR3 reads CASSDTLRRDTQYF. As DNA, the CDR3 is TGTGCCAGCAGCGACACTCTGCGGAGGGATACGCAGTATTTT.

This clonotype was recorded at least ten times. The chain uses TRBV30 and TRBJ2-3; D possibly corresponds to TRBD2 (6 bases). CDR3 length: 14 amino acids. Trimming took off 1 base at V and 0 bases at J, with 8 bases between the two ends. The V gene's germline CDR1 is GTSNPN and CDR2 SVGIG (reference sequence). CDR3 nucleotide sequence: TGTGCCTGGAGTGAGGGAGGAAGCACAGATACGCAGTATTTT. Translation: CAWSEGGSTDTQYF.

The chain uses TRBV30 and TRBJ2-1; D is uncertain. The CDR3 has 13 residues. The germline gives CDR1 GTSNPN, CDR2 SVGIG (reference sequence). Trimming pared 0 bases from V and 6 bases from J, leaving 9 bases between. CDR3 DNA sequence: TGTGCCTGGAGTGTACAGAGGAGCAATGAGCAGTTCTTC. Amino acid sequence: CAWSVQRSNEQFF.